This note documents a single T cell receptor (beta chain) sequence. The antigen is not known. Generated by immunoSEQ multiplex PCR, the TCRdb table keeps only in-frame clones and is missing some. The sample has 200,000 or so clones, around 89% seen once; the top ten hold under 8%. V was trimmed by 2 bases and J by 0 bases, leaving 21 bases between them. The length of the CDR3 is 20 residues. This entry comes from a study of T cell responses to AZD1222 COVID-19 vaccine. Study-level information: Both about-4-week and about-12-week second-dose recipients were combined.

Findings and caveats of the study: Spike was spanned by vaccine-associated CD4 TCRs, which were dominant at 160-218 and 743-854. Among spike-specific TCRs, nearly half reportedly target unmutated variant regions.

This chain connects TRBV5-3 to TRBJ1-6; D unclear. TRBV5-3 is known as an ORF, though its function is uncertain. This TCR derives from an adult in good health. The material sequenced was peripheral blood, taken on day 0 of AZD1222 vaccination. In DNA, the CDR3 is TGTGCCAGAAGCTTTCGCCGTGTGCAGAAACTTGGCTCCTATAATTCACCCCTCCACTTT. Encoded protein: CARSFRRVQKLGSYNSPLHF.